The text below deals with one T cell receptor beta chain. Its antigen remains unidentified. The method was immunoSEQ multiplex PCR; TCRdb's version includes in-frame clones alone and lacks a portion of them. This sample has 140,000 to 150,000 clones, with just over 90% found just once. The data were obtained in a study of T cell responses to AZD1222 COVID-19 vaccine. Overall study context: It was second doses at about 4 or about 12 weeks that were pooled.

The study's findings and limits: Nearly half of spike-specific TCRs reportedly go after variant regions that carry no mutations. The breadth and depth of Spike-specific TCRs increased once two AZD1222 doses had been given. Donors were chiefly white British, with a greater number of females, and clonal diversity was perhaps underestimated.

The length of the CDR3 is 11 residues. Trimming left V 4 bases short and J 11 bases short, with 11 bases between. Germline V gives CDR1 MNHEY, CDR2 SMNVEV (reference sequence). This TCR came from an adult in good health. Sequenced material: peripheral blood, taken on day 0 of AZD1222 vaccination. This rearrangement joins TRBV27 to TRBJ1-1, with D possibly TRBD1 on 6 matching bases. Written as DNA, the CDR3 is TGTGCCAGCAGTTCACAGGGCGGGGCTTTCTTT. Translated: CASSSQGGAFF.